The 14 T cell receptor beta chains below were found in one sample sequenced in a study of tumor-infiltrating lymphocytes in oesophageal squamous cell carcinoma. Each CDR3 protein is one row after TCRdb ran MiXCR on the PCR reads. The repertoire consists of 20,000 to 25,000 distinct CDR3 sequences, with 36% occurring once and the leading ten covering about 12%. The specimen sequenced was esophageal tumor tissue. The receptors derive from a male donor with esophageal squamous cell carcinoma.

This clonotype has only one observation. The conserved phenylalanine or tryptophan is not found at the CDR3 terminus, so this likely reflects a read error. The DNA is omitted, as the CDR3 cannot be located on it reliably, and the CDR3 follows TCRdb's listing. The chain carries TRBV27 and TRBJ2-7; the D call in the table, TRBD2, was not verified against the DNA. The CDR3 contains 17 residues when both ends are counted. Germline CDR1 MNHEY, CDR2 SMNVEV (reference sequence). CDR3 sequence reads: CASTKTYPRPLTMSSSS.

In its sample, this clonotype was seen a few times. A read error is likely, as this CDR3 ends without the conserved phenylalanine or tryptophan. No DNA is shown, since the ends of the CDR3 on it are uncertain; the CDR3 is the one TCRdb lists. The chain couples TRBV7-9 to TRBJ2-3; the listed D gene, TRBD2, was not tested against the DNA. Germline V gives CDR1 SEHNR, CDR2 FQNEAQ (reference sequence). The CDR3 spans 19 amino acids, including both terminal residues. The CDR3 reads CASSPAASGIFWNEQFFGP.

This clonotype was seen repeatedly, ten times or more. The chain recombines TRBV12-3 or TRBV12-4 with TRBJ1-3; TRBD1 might be the D (5 bases). The CDR3 sequence is 15 residues long. V shed 6 bases and J shed 0 bases, with 12 bases lying between them. CDR3 in DNA: TGTGCCAGCAGCCGAGGACACTACTCTGGAAACACCATATATTTT. Translating it yields CASSRGHYSGNTIYF.

The V and J genes are TRBV6-1 and TRBJ2-5; 10 nucleotides match TRBD2. V lost 5 bases to trimming and J lost 7 bases; unmatched junction nucleotides: 7. The CDR3 extends over 14 amino acids. The V gene's germline CDR1 is MNHNS and CDR2 SASEGT. This chain's CDR3 is CASSRGLAESTQYF. Here the CDR3 DNA reads TGTGCCAGCAGTAGAGGACTAGCGGAGTCGACCCAGTACTTC.

J is TRBJ2-1 and V is TRBV6-6; D may be TRBD2 (6 bases). From germline, CDR1 is MNHNY and CDR2 SVGAGI (reference sequence). CDR3 length: 15 amino acids. With 0 bases removed from V and 0 bases from J, the gap between germline ends came to 6 bases. The CDR3 spells CASSYSGSSYNEQFF. For the CDR3, the DNA is TGTGCCAGCAGTTACTCCGGGAGCTCCTACAATGAGCAGTTCTTC.

This clonotype appeared once. Since no conserved phenylalanine or tryptophan closes the CDR3, a read error is the likely cause. Because the CDR3's place on the DNA is in doubt, the DNA is left out and the CDR3 is given as listed by TCRdb. The chain carries TRBV4-1 and TRBJ2-7; the table's D call TRBD1 went unverified against the DNA. The CDR3 is 18 amino acids long, termini counted. CDR1 and CDR2 from the germline V gene are MGHRA and YSYEKL. The CDR3 sequence: CASSQAFGQGYYGYTFGS.

This clonotype occurred many times. This rearrangement joins TRBV28 to TRBJ2-4; the match to TRBD1 covers 9 bases. V shed 4 bases and J 3 bases; nucleotides not matched to a gene: 19. Looked up from germline, CDR1 is MDHEN and CDR2 is SYDVKM. There are 20 residues in the CDR3. The DNA of the CDR3 is TGTGCCAGCAGTTCCCCCCCCCGACAGGGGGGGGCTTTAAGCAAAAACATTCAGTACTTC. This gives the protein CASSSPPRQGGALSKNIQYF.

With regard to this clonotype: It is unclear where the CDR3 begins or ends on the DNA, so no DNA is shown, and the CDR3 is as TCRdb lists it. The rearrangement joins TRBV30 to TRBJ2-5. Germline V gene lookup returns CDR1 GTSNPN and CDR2 SVGIG (reference sequence). The CDR3 spans 13 amino acids, including both terminal residues. The CDR3 sequence: CAWSGQLWLHLRF.

The chain has TRBV7-2 and TRBJ2-5; no clear D gene. The CDR3 sequence is 13 residues long. The germline V and J ends were trimmed by 4 bases and 11 bases, with 17 bases remaining between them. Per germline, CDR1 SGHTA and CDR2 FQGNSA. The CDR3 DNA is TGTGCCAGCAGCTCAGGCTCCTACAATGAGCAGTACTTC. Its translation: CASSSGSYNEQYF.

This chain joins TRBV27 and TRBJ2-4, with 9 bases matching TRBD2. The CDR3 is 14 residues long. The ends lost 3 bases at V and 4 bases at J; junction bases unmatched: 1. The germline V gene encodes CDR1 MNHEY and CDR2 SMNVEV (reference sequence). The CDR3 region has the DNA TGTGCCAGCAGTTTGCTAGCGGGGAAAAACATTCAGTACTTC. Translating gives CASSLLAGKNIQYF.

This clonotype was observed many times. The chain is built from TRBV6-1 and TRBJ2-2; D gene ambiguous. Trimming shortened V by 6 bases and J by 0 bases, and 11 bases separated the two germline ends. The CDR3 has 15 residues. Germline CDR1 reads MNHNS; CDR2 reads SASEGT. This chain's CDR3 is CASRPIQTNTGELFF. Here the CDR3 DNA reads TGTGCCAGCAGGCCCATACAGACGAACACCGGGGAGCTGTTTTTT.

This clonotype is labeled medium-sized. The genes are TRBV7-2 and TRBJ2-2; TRBD2 agrees at 7 bases. CDR3 length: 14 residues. J was trimmed by 8 bases and V by 5 bases; bases with no gene match: 8. The germline gives CDR1 SGHTA, CDR2 FQGNSA. The CDR3 loop is CASSELAVGGELFF. The CDR3 bases are TGTGCCAGCAGCGAGCTAGCGGTCGGTGGGGAGCTGTTTTTT. The variable domain in full, with the rest retrieved from reference TRBV7-2 and TRBJ2-2, is GAGVSQSPSNKVTEKGKDVELRCDPISGHTALYWYRQSLGQGLEFLIYFQGNSAPDKSGLPSDRFSAERTGGSVSTLTIQRTQQEDSAVYLCASSELAVGGELFFGEGSRLTVL.

The rearrangement links TRBV24-1 to TRBJ2-3; D gene unclear. The J call may be wrong; the DNA end is better matched by TRBJ1-1. Germline V gives CDR1 KGHDR, CDR2 SFDVKD. The CDR3 covers 13 residues. DNA of the CDR3: TGTGCCACCAGTGATCTGAGGGAGACTGAAGCTTTCTTT. Protein: CATSDLRETEAFF.

This clonotype was found a few times. The chain links TRBV7-8 to TRBJ2-4; D may be TRBD1 (5 bases). Matching the DNA end better, TRBJ2-7 makes the J call doubtful. The CDR3 is made up of 14 amino acids. From germline, CDR1 is SGHVS and CDR2 FQNEAQ. The CDR3 loop is CASSLRQNQGEQYF. Here the CDR3 DNA reads TGTGCCAGCAGCTTAAGACAAAACCAGGGCGAGCAGTACTTC.